Below, 13 T cell receptor beta chains from the same sample are listed, as sequenced in a study of blood T cells in healthy people across ages. Alongside a J-beta primer mix, a sample-barcoded 5' primer served in a second PCR lasting 7 to 11 cycles. Each CDR3 protein is one row after TCRdb ran MiXCR on the 5' RACE reads. The sample includes roughly 1.5 million distinct CDR3 sequences, less than 45% of them seen just once. The sequencing sample was made of blood. The receptors here all came from a woman between 18 and 30 years old in good health.

The V and J genes are TRBV2 and TRBJ1-2; D is unresolved. V lost 6 bases to trimming and J lost 7 bases, with 18 bases between them. The CDR3 runs 14 residues. CDR1 is SNHLY and CDR2 is FYNNEI in the germline V gene. CDR3 sequence (DNA): TGTGCCAGCAGCTCCCGTGGGGAGACCGGTGGCTACACCTTC. It translates to CASSSRGETGGYTF.

This clonotype was counted between two and nine times. V gene TRBV12-5 combines with J gene TRBJ2-3; 9 positions agree with TRBD2. Germline-derived CDR1 and CDR2 are LGHNT and FRNRAP. This CDR3 spans 18 amino acids. V trimming: 0 bases; J trimming: 0 bases; junction bases outside the gene matches: 7. The CDR3 nucleotides are TGTGCTAGTGGTTTGGTACAGACGCTAGCGGGAAGCACAGATACGCAGTATTTT. Protein: CASGLVQTLAGSTDTQYF. Filled out from reference TRBV12-5 and TRBJ2-3, the complete variable domain reads DARVTQTPRHKVTEMGQEVTMRCQPILGHNTVFWYRQTMMQGLELLAYFRNRAPLDDSGMPKDRFSAEMPDATLATLKIQPSEPRDSAVYFCASGLVQTLAGSTDTQYFGPGTRLTVL.

The chain has TRBV5-4 and TRBJ1-2; no clear D gene. CDR3 size: 14 residues. V lost 0 bases to trimming and J lost 4 bases, with 10 bases between them. Germline V gene data show CDR1 as SGHNT and CDR2 as YYREEE (reference sequence). The CDR3 nucleotides read TGTGCCAGCAGCTTGGCTCTGAGGAGCTATGGCTACACCTTC. Translation gives CASSLALRSYGYTF.

In DNA form, the CDR3 reads TGTGCCAGCAGTGGACAGGGGGCTGAGCGAGAGACCCAGTACTTC. It encodes CASSGQGAERETQYF. The chain recombines TRBV2 with TRBJ2-5; 10 bases align to TRBD1. The CDR3 runs to 15 residues. CDR1 SNHLY and CDR2 FYNNEI come from the germline V gene. The junction had 6 bases not matched to a gene; V was cut back by 4 bases and J by 4 bases. Full variable domain (outside the CDR3, taken from reference TRBV2 and TRBJ2-5): EPEVTQTPSHQVTQMGQEVILRCVPISNHLYFYWYRQILGQKVEFLVSFYNNEISEKSEIFDDQFSVERPDGSNFTLKIRSTKLEDSAMYFCASSGQGAERETQYFGPGTRLLVL.

The V gene is TRBV4-3, the J gene TRBJ2-6; either TRBD1 or TRBD2 may supply D (5 bases each). V lost 4 bases and J 0 bases, leaving 13 bases between the germline ends. This CDR3 spans 17 amino acids. Germline CDR1 reads LGHNA; CDR2 reads YSLEER. Here the CDR3 reads CASSPGTAVSGANVLTF. In DNA, the CDR3 is TGCGCCAGCAGCCCGGGGACGGCGGTCTCTGGGGCCAACGTCCTGACTTTC.

This chain uses TRBV6-2 or TRBV6-3 with TRBJ2-7; 8 bases align to TRBD1. The V segment lost 6 bases and the J segment 2 bases; nucleotides outside the gene matches: 3. The CDR3 runs 13 residues. Germline V gives CDR1 MNHEY, CDR2 SVGEGT. CDR3 sequence (DNA): TGTGCCAGCAGAAAGACAGGGGCCTACGAGCAGTACTTC. Its translation: CASRKTGAYEQYF.

This clonotype came up a few times. The chain employs TRBV29-1 and TRBJ2-1; D gene unclear. CDR1 and CDR2 from the germline V gene are SQVTM and ANQGSEA. This CDR3 comprises 14 residues. V was shortened by 1 base and J by 0 bases, with 7 bases between the two germline ends. CDR3 nucleotide sequence: TGCAGCGTTGAAGTCACTTTCTCCTACAATGAGCAGTTCTTC. Its translation is CSVEVTFSYNEQFF.

This rearrangement joins TRBV2 to TRBJ2-3; D possibly corresponds to TRBD2 (7 bases). The germline V gene encodes CDR1 SNHLY and CDR2 FYNNEI. This CDR3 has 17 residues. The germline V and J ends were trimmed by 5 bases and 5 bases, with 23 bases remaining between them. The CDR3 region has the DNA TGTGCCAGCAGTCCTAGGGGGGGATGGTTCACAGGAGATACGCAGTATTTT. This codes for CASSPRGGWFTGDTQYF.

This clonotype was seen a few times. The CDR3 DNA sequence: TGTGCCAGCAGTGCCGGGACAGGGTTTGGAACAGATACGCAGTATTTT. Protein: CASSAGTGFGTDTQYF. The V gene is TRBV28, the J gene TRBJ2-3; 9 bases are shared with TRBD1. CDR1 is MDHEN, CDR2 SYDVKM, per germline. V lost 5 bases to trimming and J lost 3 bases; unmatched junction nucleotides: 9. The CDR3 has 16 residues.

CDR3 sequence reads: CASSWGRIYGYTF. For the CDR3, the DNA is TGTGCCAGCAGTTGGGGACGGATTTATGGCTACACCTTC. This rearrangement joins TRBV6-2 or TRBV6-3 to TRBJ1-2, with D possibly being TRBD1 (5 bases). Germline-derived CDR1 and CDR2 are MNHEY and SVGEGT. The CDR3 spans 13 residues. V shed 4 bases and J shed 5 bases, with 11 bases lying between them.

The CDR3 is CASSLGLAGVYTDTQYF. The CDR3 bases are TGTGCCAGCAGCTTGGGACTAGCGGGCGTATACACAGATACGCAGTATTTT. This rearrangement joins TRBV7-3 to TRBJ2-3; the match to TRBD2 covers 12 bases. The germline CDR1 and CDR2 sequences are SGHTA and FQGTGA. The CDR3 length is 17 residues. The J segment lost 2 bases and the V segment lost 3 bases, leaving 6 bases of the junction unmatched.

CDR3 nucleotide sequence: TGTGCCAGCAGCTTCCGGCAGGGACTAAATCAGCCCCAGCATTTT. It specifies CASSFRQGLNQPQHF. The chain links TRBV7-2 to TRBJ1-5; tentatively, D is TRBD1 (5 bases). Trimming stripped 3 bases from V and 4 bases from J, with 13 bases between. This CDR3 region has 15 residues. Germline values: CDR1 SGHTA, CDR2 FQGNSA.

The V call is TRBV18, the J call TRBJ2-2; D gene ambiguous. Per germline, CDR1 KGHSH and CDR2 LQKENI. The CDR3 has 15 residues. Trimming stripped 2 bases from V and 3 bases from J, with 10 bases between. CDR3 in amino acids: CASSPSNTDTGELFF. In DNA, the CDR3 is TGTGCCAGCTCACCATCTAACACAGACACCGGGGAGCTGTTTTTT.